The 2 T cell receptor beta chains listed next were all sequenced from one sample in a study of T-cell memory formation after mild COVID-19. TCRdb ran MiXCR on the 5' RACE reads and lists one entry per CDR3 protein. In the table there are over 95,000 distinct CDR3 sequences, 20% to 25% of which are singletons. The sample consisted of PBMCs or a T cell subset sorted from them (not recorded which). These receptors originate from a man aged 18 to 29 who had mild COVID-19 (a few samples of this study predate the infection). Cell type and time point are not known.

The gene calls are TRBV7-9 and TRBJ1-1; D possibly corresponds to TRBD1 (6 bases). This CDR3 contains 14 residues. Per the germline V gene, CDR1 is SEHNR and CDR2 is FQNEAQ (reference sequence). The V end lost 5 bases, the J end lost 4 bases, and 14 bases lay between the germline ends. This CDR3 reads CASSPGAYGTEAFF. CDR3 nucleotides: TGTGCCAGCAGCCCGGGGGCGTATGGCACTGAAGCTTTCTTT.

The V and J genes are TRBV5-1 and TRBJ1-2, with 9 positions matching TRBD1. The CDR3 has 13 amino acids. CDR1 is SGHRS and CDR2 is YFSETQ in the germline V gene. Trimming cost V 4 bases and J 8 bases; bases outside gene matches: 6. The CDR3 bases are TGCGCCAGCAGCGGGACAGGGTTCGACGGCTACACCTTC. Translating it yields CASSGTGFDGYTF.